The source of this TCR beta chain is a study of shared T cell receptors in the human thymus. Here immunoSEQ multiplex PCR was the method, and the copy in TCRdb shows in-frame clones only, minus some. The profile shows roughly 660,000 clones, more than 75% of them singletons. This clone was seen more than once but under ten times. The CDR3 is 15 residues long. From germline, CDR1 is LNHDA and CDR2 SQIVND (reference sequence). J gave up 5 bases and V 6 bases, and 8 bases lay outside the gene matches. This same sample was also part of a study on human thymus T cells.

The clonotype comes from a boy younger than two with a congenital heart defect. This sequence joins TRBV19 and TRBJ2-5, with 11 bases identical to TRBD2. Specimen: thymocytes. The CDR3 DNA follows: TGTGCCAGTAGCCCCACTAGCGGGAGTGGGGAGACCCAGTACTTC. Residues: CASSPTSGSGETQYF.